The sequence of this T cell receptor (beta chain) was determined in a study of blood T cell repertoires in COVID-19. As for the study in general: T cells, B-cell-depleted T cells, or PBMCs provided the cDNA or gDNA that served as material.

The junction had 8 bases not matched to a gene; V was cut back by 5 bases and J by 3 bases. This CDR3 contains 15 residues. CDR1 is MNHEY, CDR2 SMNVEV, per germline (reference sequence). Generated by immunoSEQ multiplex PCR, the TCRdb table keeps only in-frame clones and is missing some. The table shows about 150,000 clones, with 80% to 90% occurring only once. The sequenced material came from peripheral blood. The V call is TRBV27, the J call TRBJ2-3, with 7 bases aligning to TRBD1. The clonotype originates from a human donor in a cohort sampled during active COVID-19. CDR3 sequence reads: CASSQQGWETDTQYF. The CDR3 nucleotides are TGTGCCAGCAGTCAACAGGGGTGGGAGACAGATACGCAGTATTTT.